These 22 T cell receptor beta chains were all obtained from the same sample, sequenced in a study of control samples from healthy donors and cancer patients. Assay: immunoSEQ multiplex PCR; the TCRdb copy retains only in-frame clones and omits some. Of about 89,000 clones listed, around 85% are singletons. The sequenced sample consisted of blood. The source of these receptors is a woman between 40 and 55 years old in good health.

The V call is TRBV7-8, the J call TRBJ1-4, with 10 bases identical to TRBD1. Germline CDR1 and CDR2: SGHVS and FQNEAQ. The CDR3 is made up of 20 amino acids. Trimming removed 5 bases from V and 2 bases from J; junction bases left unmatched: 17. DNA for the CDR3: TGTGCCAGCAGCCCTCTTGGGACAGGGGCCTTGGATTCGACTAATGAAAAACTGTTTTTT. It is translated as CASSPLGTGALDSTNEKLFF.

This sequence joins TRBV3-1 (or the pseudogene TRBV3-2) and TRBJ2-7, with 7 bases aligning to TRBD1. This CDR3 is 18 amino acids long. Germline loops: CDR1 LGHDT, CDR2 YNNKEL (reference sequence). Trimming took 4 bases from V and 3 from J; bases not matched to a gene: 18. CDR3 region: CASSLNWDSPSYYYEQYF. The CDR3 nucleotides are TGTGCCAGCAGCCTCAACTGGGACAGCCCGAGTTATTACTACGAGCAGTACTTC.

This clone was picked up one time. The chain uses TRBV3-1 (or the pseudogene TRBV3-2) and TRBJ1-2; 7 bases agree with TRBD1. The CDR3 consists of 20 residues. Germline values: CDR1 LGHDT, CDR2 YNNKEL (reference sequence). J gave up 2 bases and V 3 bases, and 21 bases lay outside the gene matches. CDR3 amino acids: CASSQQQGNRSATGNYGYTF. The CDR3 DNA reads as TGTGCCAGCAGCCAGCAACAGGGGAACAGGAGCGCGACCGGGAACTATGGCTACACCTTC.

The chain is built from TRBV29-1 and TRBJ2-3; 7 bases fit TRBD1. Unmatched junction bases numbered 12, after V lost 7 bases and J lost 5 bases. This CDR3 has 14 amino acids. Germline loops: CDR1 SQVTM, CDR2 ANQGSEA. CDR3 loop: CSASPRTGGDTQYF. CDR3 in DNA: TGCAGCGCCTCCCCCAGGACAGGTGGAGATACGCAGTATTTT.

On this clone: The sample carries other DNA sequences with the same CDR3. The gene calls are TRBV7-2 and TRBJ2-1; D is unclear. The CDR3 sequence is 13 residues long. Germline V gives CDR1 SGHTA, CDR2 FQGNSA. The V end was cut by 4 bases, the J end by 0 bases, with 4 bases between. The CDR3 loop reads CASSSDSYNEQFF. In DNA, the CDR3 is TGTGCCAGCAGCTCGGACTCCTACAATGAGCAGTTCTTC.

The chain recombines TRBV3-1 (or the pseudogene TRBV3-2) with TRBJ2-5, with D perhaps matching TRBD1 or TRBD2 (5 bases each). Trimming stripped 4 bases from V and 4 bases from J, with 10 bases between. Per the germline V gene, CDR1 is LGHDT and CDR2 is YNNKEL (reference sequence). CDR3 length equals 13 residues. CDR3 amino acids: CASSLGTAETQYF. The CDR3 DNA reads as TGTGCCAGCAGCCTCGGGACGGCAGAGACCCAGTACTTC.

The chain couples TRBV2 to TRBJ2-7; 10 bases are a match to TRBD2. Germline loops: CDR1 SNHLY, CDR2 FYNNEI. The CDR3 is 15 amino acids. V shed 8 bases, J shed 0 bases, and the junction held 7 bases outside the gene matches. The CDR3 loop reads CASRMKRGGSYEQYF. The CDR3 bases are TGTGCCAGCCGGATGAAGCGGGGGGGCTCCTACGAGCAGTACTTC.

This CDR3 reads CASSVGQGRPTEAFF. In DNA, the CDR3 is TGTGCCAGCAGCGTTGGACAGGGGAGGCCCACTGAAGCTTTCTTT. The V gene is TRBV11-3, the J gene TRBJ1-1, with 9 bases aligning to TRBD1. The CDR3 is 15 residues long. The germline V gene encodes CDR1 SGHNT and CDR2 YENEEA. Trimming took 5 bases from V and 4 from J; bases not matched to a gene: 8.

The chain uses TRBV30 and TRBJ2-7, with 9 bases fitting TRBD2. V shed 0 bases and J 5 bases; nucleotides not matched to a gene: 5. The CDR3 spans 14 residues. The germline V gene encodes CDR1 GTSNPN and CDR2 SVGIG (reference sequence). The CDR3 region is CAWSVGTSLDEQYF. The CDR3 DNA reads TGTGCCTGGAGTGTGGGGACTAGCCTAGACGAGCAGTACTTC.

The genes are TRBV27 and TRBJ1-1; a possible D gene is TRBD1 (5 bases). This CDR3 is built from 18 residues. CDR1 is MNHEY and CDR2 is SMNVEV in the germline V gene (reference sequence). Trimming left V 2 bases short and J 0 bases short, with 19 bases between. The CDR3 DNA sequence: TGTGCCAGCAGTTTACTATTTGTTGGACACCAACTGAACACTGAAGCTTTCTTT. It encodes CASSLLFVGHQLNTEAFF.

This clone is a singleton in its sample. The rearrangement links TRBV6-2 or TRBV6-3 to TRBJ2-7; possible D gene TRBD1, 7 bases. The germline gives CDR1 MNHEY, CDR2 SVGEGT. This CDR3 contains 15 residues. V dropped 6 bases and J dropped 6 bases, with 21 bases sitting between them. DNA of the CDR3: TGTGCCAGCAGCAGTCAGGGGGGACGATATTCCGAGCAGTACTTC. Residues: CASSSQGGRYSEQYF.

As to this clone: Other DNA sequences from this sample encode an identical CDR3 as well. The genes are TRBV30 and TRBJ1-5; D not certain. Germline V lookup: CDR1 GTSNPN, CDR2 SVGIG (reference sequence). Trimming left V 0 bases short and J 4 bases short, with 10 bases between. The CDR3 contains 14 residues. CDR3 loop: CAWSVKQKNQPQHF. The CDR3 nucleotides are TGTGCCTGGAGTGTAAAACAGAAAAATCAGCCCCAGCATTTT.

This clone is deemed medium-sized. The chain recombines TRBV3-1 (or the pseudogene TRBV3-2) with TRBJ2-7; D might be TRBD1 (6 bases). Trimming pared 0 bases from V and 3 bases from J, leaving 12 bases between. This CDR3 is built from 15 residues. CDR1 and CDR2 from the germline V gene are LGHDT and YNNKEL (reference sequence). Here the CDR3 reads CASSQEEGGDYEQYF. The DNA for the CDR3 is TGTGCCAGCAGCCAAGAGGAAGGGGGTGACTACGAGCAGTACTTC.

The CDR3 DNA reads TGTGCCAGTAGTACTCGGACAGGGAACAATGAGCAGTTCTTC. Encoded protein: CASSTRTGNNEQFF. The chain recombines TRBV19 with TRBJ2-1; TRBD1 agrees at 8 bases. CDR3 length: 14 amino acids. From germline, CDR1 is LNHDA and CDR2 SQIVND (reference sequence). The ends lost 4 bases at V and 5 bases at J; junction bases unmatched: 4.

This clone was detected only a few times. V usage is TRBV5-6 and J usage is TRBJ1-6; no definite D call. This CDR3 region has 14 residues. Germline V gene data show CDR1 as SGHDT and CDR2 as YYEEEE. Trimming took 2 bases from V and 10 from J, leaving 13 bases between them. The CDR3: CASSFSGGNSPLHF. CDR3 nucleotide sequence: TGTGCCAGCAGCTTTTCGGGAGGGAACTCACCCCTCCACTTT.

This clone has a handful of counts. The chain couples TRBV29-1 to TRBJ1-6; tentatively, D is TRBD1 (5 bases). Trimming stripped 2 bases from V and 9 bases from J, with 11 bases between. Germline V gene lookup returns CDR1 SQVTM and CDR2 ANQGSEA. CDR3 length: 13 amino acids. The CDR3 DNA is TGCAGCGTTGAATTAGGGGACGGTTCACCCCTCCACTTT. Amino acid sequence: CSVELGDGSPLHF.

This CDR3 is CASSERGSNEKLFF. CDR3 sequence (DNA): TGTGCCAGCAGTGAACGTGGCTCTAATGAAAAACTGTTTTTT. The rearrangement uses TRBV2 and TRBJ1-4; D unresolved. CDR1 is SNHLY and CDR2 is FYNNEI in the germline V gene. The V end was cut by 2 bases, the J end by 3 bases, with 7 bases between. The CDR3 is 14 amino acids.

This sequence joins TRBV4-3 and TRBJ2-1; D is perhaps TRBD1 (5 bases). The CDR3 sequence is 14 residues long. V dropped 1 base and J dropped 4 bases, with 8 bases sitting between them. Germline V gene data show CDR1 as LGHNA and CDR2 as YSLEER. This CDR3 reads CASSQGGVYNEQFF. The CDR3 DNA is TGCGCCAGCAGCCAAGGGGGCGTATACAATGAGCAGTTCTTC.

The genes are TRBV9 and TRBJ1-1; D is unresolved. Germline CDR1 SGDLS, CDR2 YYNGEE. The CDR3 is made up of 15 amino acids. The V and J ends lost 4 bases and 0 bases respectively, with 13 bases between them. The CDR3 DNA reads as TGTGCCAGCAGCCCCCGGACTCAACTGAACACTGAAGCTTTCTTT. Amino acids: CASSPRTQLNTEAFF.

The chain employs TRBV24-1 and TRBJ1-1, with unresolved D. The CDR3 extends over 13 amino acids. Per the germline V gene, CDR1 is KGHDR and CDR2 is SFDVKD. Trimming stripped 5 bases from V and 5 bases from J, with 11 bases between. The CDR3 protein is CATSAKEGTEAFF. In nucleotides, the CDR3 is TGTGCCACCAGTGCCAAAGAAGGGACTGAAGCTTTCTTT.

The chain links TRBV6-6 to TRBJ1-5; no reliable D call. Trimming cost V 7 bases and J 0 bases, with 16 bases left between them. This CDR3 contains 16 residues. The V gene's germline CDR1 is MNHNY and CDR2 SVGAGI (reference sequence). The CDR3 loop reads CASITDGLYSNQPQHF. CDR3 coding DNA: TGTGCCAGCATTACGGACGGGCTATATAGCAATCAGCCCCAGCATTTT.

The genes are TRBV7-2 and TRBJ2-2; D is perhaps TRBD2 (6 bases). The CDR3 totals 16 residues. V dropped 5 bases and J dropped 2 bases, with 15 bases sitting between them. Germline V CDR1 and CDR2: SGHTA, FQGNSA. CDR3 sequence: CASSLRRRGNTGELFF. CDR3 in DNA: TGTGCCAGCAGCCTCCGCAGGCGGGGAAACACCGGGGAGCTGTTTTTT.